The 25 T cell receptor beta chains below all came from one sample that was sequenced in a study of blood T cell repertoires in COVID-19. Measured with immunoSEQ multiplex PCR; TCRdb has only the in-frame clones, and not every one. The sample records 50,000 or so clones, 93% being singletons. What was sequenced was peripheral blood. The receptors were gathered from a man in his 60s with COVID-19, enrolled during active disease.

This chain links TRBV6-5 with TRBJ2-7, with D possibly matching TRBD2 (6 bases). This CDR3 has 14 residues. The V end was cut by 7 bases, the J end by 5 bases, with 18 bases between. Per germline, CDR1 MNHEY and CDR2 SVGAGI. The CDR3 DNA sequence: TGTGCCAGCACGAGAGTACTAGCCTTAGACGAGCAGTACTTC. Translating gives CASTRVLALDEQYF.

This clone was counted once. J is TRBJ2-1 and V is TRBV5-1; 12 bases agree with TRBD2. CDR3 size: 15 residues. Germline CDR1 SGHRS, CDR2 YFSETQ. The trim removed 4 bases at V and 10 bases at J, leaving 9 bases unmatched. Here the CDR3 DNA reads TGCGCCAGCAGCGGGACTAGCGGGTCTCTCGCGGAGCAGTTCTTC. This encodes CASSGTSGSLAEQFF.

The table lists this clone with a few counts. J is TRBJ1-1 and V is TRBV12-5; perhaps TRBD1 as D (6 bases). With 1 base removed from V and 6 bases from J, the gap between germline ends came to 6 bases. The germline V gene encodes CDR1 LGHNT and CDR2 FRNRAP. CDR3 size: 12 residues. The CDR3 region is CASGLAGAEAFF. CDR3 sequence (DNA): TGTGCTAGTGGTTTGGCAGGGGCTGAAGCTTTCTTT. Variable domain in full (rest from reference TRBV12-5 and TRBJ1-1): DARVTQTPRHKVTEMGQEVTMRCQPILGHNTVFWYRQTMMQGLELLAYFRNRAPLDDSGMPKDRFSAEMPDATLATLKIQPSEPRDSAVYFCASGLAGAEAFFGQGTRLTVV.

The rearrangement uses TRBV7-8 and TRBJ1-1; tentatively, D is TRBD1 (6 bases). Trimming stripped 6 bases from V and 5 bases from J, with 19 bases between. The germline V gene encodes CDR1 SGHVS and CDR2 FQNEAQ. This CDR3 has 15 amino acids. CDR3 sequence reads: CASRDRGGARTEAFF. The CDR3 coding sequence is TGTGCCAGCAGAGACCGGGGGGGCGCGAGGACTGAAGCTTTCTTT.

J is TRBJ1-4 and V is TRBV5-1; D is possibly TRBD1 (6 bases). The CDR3 contains 16 residues. V was cut by 4 bases and J by 3 bases, with 16 bases left in between. Germline values: CDR1 SGHRS, CDR2 YFSETQ. The DNA of the CDR3 is TGCGCCAGCAGCGGGCTGGGGGCCAGCTCTAATGAAAAACTGTTTTTT. It specifies CASSGLGASSNEKLFF.

The chain carries TRBV30 and TRBJ1-2, with 9 nucleotides matching TRBD1. Germline V gives CDR1 GTSNPN, CDR2 SVGIG (reference sequence). Unmatched junction bases numbered 6, after V lost 3 bases and J lost 7 bases. This CDR3 has 13 residues. The chain's CDR3 is CAWSTGGASGYTF. As DNA, the CDR3 is TGTGCCTGGAGCACAGGGGGCGCAAGTGGCTACACCTTC.

The CDR3: CASSARTNSNQPQHF. CDR3 bases: TGTGCCAGCAGCGCCAGGACAAACAGCAATCAGCCCCAGCATTTT. The genes are TRBV21-1 and TRBJ1-5; TRBD1, the D gene given by the table, was not confirmed from the DNA. TRBV21-1 is a known pseudogene. The CDR3 runs to 15 residues.

The chain employs TRBV29-1 and TRBJ1-2; 7 positions match TRBD1. The CDR3 spans 16 residues. Germline V gene lookup returns CDR1 SQVTM and CDR2 ANQGSEA. V dropped 6 bases and J dropped 3; count of bases not matched to a gene: 16. The CDR3 protein is CSVGERGRQVHYGYTF. The CDR3 DNA follows: TGCAGCGTCGGCGAGAGGGGGCGACAGGTTCACTATGGCTACACCTTC.

This chain uses TRBV11-2 with TRBJ1-6, with TRBD1 matching 7 bases. Trimming removed 7 bases from V and 1 base from J; junction bases left unmatched: 4. CDR3 length: 15 amino acids. Germline values: CDR1 SGHAT, CDR2 FQNNGV. CDR3 DNA sequence: TGTGCCAGCAACACAGGGGAGTCCTATAATTCACCCCTCCACTTT. Amino acid sequence: CASNTGESYNSPLHF.

The rearrangement uses TRBV19 and TRBJ1-1; possible D gene TRBD1, 5 bases. The germline V gene encodes CDR1 LNHDA and CDR2 SQIVND (reference sequence). CDR3 length equals 15 residues. V gave up 7 bases and J gave up 8 bases, with 23 bases separating them. The CDR3 here is CASMGIVTGTLEAFF. CDR3 coding DNA: TGTGCCAGTATGGGAATAGTAACAGGTACTTTGGAAGCTTTCTTT.

J is TRBJ1-5 and V is TRBV19; no definite D call. Germline V gene data show CDR1 as LNHDA and CDR2 as SQIVND (reference sequence). The CDR3 spans 15 residues. Trimming removed 5 bases at V and 3 bases at J, with 14 bases between. CDR3 nucleotide sequence: TGTGCCAGTAGTTCAAGGGCGGGGTCCAATCAGCCCCAGCATTTT. Its protein product is CASSSRAGSNQPQHF. Combining the CDR3 with reference TRBV19 and TRBJ1-5 gives the whole variable domain DGGITQSPKYLFRKEGQNVTLSCEQNLNHDAMYWYRQDPGQGLRLIYYSQIVNDFQKGDIAEGYSVSREKKESFPLTVTSAQKNPTAFYLCASSSRAGSNQPQHFGDGTRLSIL.

The chain uses TRBV30 and TRBJ1-2; D is perhaps TRBD1 (6 bases). Germline V gives CDR1 GTSNPN, CDR2 SVGIG (reference sequence). CDR3 length equals 13 residues. The germline V and J ends were trimmed by 2 bases and 2 bases, with 9 bases remaining between them. The CDR3 sequence is CAWSQDRNYGYTF. CDR3 coding DNA: TGTGCCTGGAGTCAGGACAGAAACTATGGCTACACCTTC.

The chain combines TRBV5-4 with TRBJ1-3; D perhaps matches TRBD1 (6 bases). The CDR3 is 14 amino acids. V lost 4 bases and J lost 2, with 10 bases in between. Germline CDR1 is SGHNT and CDR2 is YYREEE (reference sequence). In DNA form, the CDR3 reads TGTGCCAGCAGCATCACAGGGACTGGAAACACCATATATTTT. Amino acids: CASSITGTGNTIYF.

The chain uses TRBV3-1 (or the pseudogene TRBV3-2) and TRBJ2-2, with 16 nucleotides matching TRBD2. Per the germline V gene, CDR1 is LGHDT and CDR2 is YNNKEL (reference sequence). The V and J ends lost 2 bases and 0 bases, in that order; junction bases with no gene match: 6. The length of the CDR3 is 20 residues. The CDR3 spells CASSQRGLAGGPSNTGELFF. The CDR3 nucleotides are TGTGCCAGCAGCCAAAGGGGACTAGCGGGGGGGCCCTCGAACACCGGGGAGCTGTTTTTT.

The chain is built from TRBV18 and TRBJ2-2; TRBD1 matches at 8 bases. The V segment lost 4 bases and the J segment 1 base; nucleotides outside the gene matches: 2. This CDR3 has 15 residues. The germline V gene has CDR1 KGHSH and CDR2 LQKENI. CDR3 nucleotides: TGTGCCAGCTCACTCGGACAGGGGAACACCGGGGAGCTGTTTTTT. This translates into CASSLGQGNTGELFF. Filled out from reference TRBV18 and TRBJ2-2, the complete variable domain reads NAGVMQNPRHLVRRRGQEARLRCSPMKGHSHVYWYRQLPEEGLKFMVYLQKENIIDESGMPKERFSAEFPKEGPSILRIQQVVRGDSAAYFCASSLGQGNTGELFFGEGSRLTVL.

The chain recombines TRBV5-5 with TRBJ2-3; D not resolved. The germline CDR1 and CDR2 sequences are SGHKS and YYEKEE (reference sequence). The CDR3 has 16 amino acids. Trimming removed 2 bases from V and 0 bases from J, with 13 bases in between. For the CDR3, the DNA is TGTGCCAGCAGCTTACGGTTAACTTCTAGCACAGATACGCAGTATTTT. Its protein product is CASSLRLTSSTDTQYF.

This chain joins TRBV28 and TRBJ2-3, with 7 bases matching TRBD1. There are 15 residues in the CDR3. The V gene's germline CDR1 is MDHEN and CDR2 SYDVKM. With V trimmed by 3 bases and J by 2 bases, 5 bases remained unmatched. The chain's CDR3 is CASSFGQVLTDTQYF. Written as DNA, the CDR3 is TGTGCCAGCAGTTTCGGACAGGTCCTCACAGATACGCAGTATTTT. The full variable domain, in which reference TRBV28 and TRBJ2-3 provide the parts outside the CDR3, is DVKVTQSSRYLVKRTGEKVFLECVQDMDHENMFWYRQDPGLGLRLIYFSYDVKMKEKGDIPEGYSVSREKKERFSLILESASTNQTSMYLCASSFGQVLTDTQYFGPGTRLTVL.

The J gene is TRBJ1-5, the V gene TRBV6-1; TRBD1 matches 9 bases. The germline V gene encodes CDR1 MNHNS and CDR2 SASEGT. The ends lost 4 bases at V and 6 bases at J; junction bases unmatched: 10. The CDR3 sequence is 16 residues long. As DNA, the CDR3 is TGTGCCAGCAGTGGCACCAGTGGGACAGGGTTTCAGCCCCAGCATTTT. Translation: CASSGTSGTGFQPQHF.

The chain employs TRBV3-1 (or the pseudogene TRBV3-2) and TRBJ1-6, with 7 nucleotides matching TRBD1. J gave up 6 bases and V 10 bases, and 9 bases lay outside the gene matches. In germline, CDR1 is LGHDT, CDR2 YNNKEL (reference sequence). CDR3 length equals 14 residues. The CDR3 here is CATQTGVRNSPLHF. In DNA form, the CDR3 reads TGTGCCACCCAAACAGGGGTGCGTAATTCACCCCTCCACTTT.

This chain joins TRBV7-3 and TRBJ2-3; the D gene is possibly TRBD1 (6 bases). The length of the CDR3 is 15 residues. V lost 4 bases to trimming and J lost 3 bases, with 14 bases between them. Germline V gene sequence: CDR1 SGHTA, CDR2 FQGTGA. CDR3 coding DNA: TGTGCCAGCAGCTCTTCTGGACAGAGGACAGATACGCAGTATTTT. Its protein is CASSSSGQRTDTQYF. The whole variable domain, remainder taken from reference TRBV7-3 and TRBJ2-3, is GAGVSQTPSNKVTEKGKYVELRCDPISGHTALYWYRQSLGQGPEFLIYFQGTGAADDSGLPNDRFFAVRPEGSVSTLKIQRTERGDSAVYLCASSSSGQRTDTQYFGPGTRLTVL.

The V and J genes are TRBV18 and TRBJ1-2; 9 nucleotides agree with TRBD1. Germline CDR1 reads KGHSH; CDR2 reads LQKENI. After removal of 3 bases from V and 8 bases from J, the junction contained 7 bases not matched to a gene. This CDR3 spans 14 amino acids. CDR3 residues: CASSPPGQGYGYTF. The CDR3 nucleotides read TGTGCCAGCTCACCTCCCGGACAGGGGTACGGCTACACCTTC.

V usage is TRBV7-9 and J usage is TRBJ2-1; 9 bases align to TRBD1. This CDR3 has 14 residues. V trimming: 2 bases; J trimming: 14 bases; junction bases outside the gene matches: 10. Germline CDR1 SEHNR, CDR2 FQNEAQ (reference sequence). In DNA, the CDR3 is TGTGCCAGCAGCTTAAGGCGGTGGGACAGGGAAGAGTTCTTC. Translation: CASSLRRWDREEFF.

This chain joins TRBV10-3 and TRBJ1-2, with TRBD1 matching 7 bases. The CDR3 has 14 amino acids. The germline V gene has CDR1 ENHRY and CDR2 SYGVKD. Trimming at V came to 0 bases and at J to 6 bases, leaving 4 bases not matched to a gene. CDR3 nucleotide sequence: TGTGCCATCAGTGAGTCACAGGGGTTAGATGGCTACACCTTC. Translating it yields CAISESQGLDGYTF.

This clone was detected once. The CDR3 protein is CASSPASQGSGNTIYF. DNA for the CDR3: TGTGCCAGCTCACCAGCTAGCCAAGGGTCTGGAAACACCATATATTTT. The V and J genes are TRBV18 and TRBJ1-3; D unresolved. The CDR3 consists of 16 residues. V gave up 2 bases and J gave up 1 base, with 12 bases separating them. CDR1 is KGHSH, CDR2 LQKENI, per germline.

This chain joins TRBV14 and TRBJ2-1; the D is unclear. Germline V gene sequence: CDR1 SGHDN, CDR2 FVKESK. This CDR3 is built from 15 residues. The V end was cut by 2 bases, the J end by 1 base, with 9 bases between. DNA of the CDR3: TGTGCCAGCAGCCAACCAGTCTTATCCTACAATGAGCAGTTCTTC. Translating gives CASSQPVLSYNEQFF.